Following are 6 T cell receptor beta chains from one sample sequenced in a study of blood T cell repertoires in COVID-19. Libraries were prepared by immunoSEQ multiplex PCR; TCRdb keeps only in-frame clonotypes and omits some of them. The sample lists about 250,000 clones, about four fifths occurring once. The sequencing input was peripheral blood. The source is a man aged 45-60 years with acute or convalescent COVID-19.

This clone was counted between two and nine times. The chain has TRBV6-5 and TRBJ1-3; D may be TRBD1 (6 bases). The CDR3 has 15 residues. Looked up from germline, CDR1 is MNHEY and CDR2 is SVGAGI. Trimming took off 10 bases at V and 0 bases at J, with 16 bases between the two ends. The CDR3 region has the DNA TGTGCCACGGGGACAACTTGGGACTCTGGAAACACCATATATTTT. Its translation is CATGTTWDSGNTIYF.

CDR3 DNA: TGTGCCAGCAGCCTGTATGGAAGGGAGGGTCTGCACGAGCAGTACTTC. Protein: CASSLYGREGLHEQYF. This rearrangement joins TRBV7-3 to TRBJ2-7, with TRBD2 matching over 7 bases. There are 16 residues in the CDR3. The germline CDR1 and CDR2 sequences are SGHTA and FQGTGA. The V and J ends lost 5 bases and 5 bases, in that order; junction bases with no gene match: 15.

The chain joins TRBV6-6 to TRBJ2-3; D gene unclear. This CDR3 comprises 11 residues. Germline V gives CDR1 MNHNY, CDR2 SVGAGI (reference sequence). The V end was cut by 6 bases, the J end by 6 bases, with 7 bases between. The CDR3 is CASRSEDTQYF. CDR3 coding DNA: TGTGCCAGCAGGTCCGAGGATACGCAGTATTTT.

CDR3 DNA: TGTGCCATCAGTGAGACCGTCAGGCACGGCGAGCAGTACTTC. It codes for CAISETVRHGEQYF. This chain uses TRBV10-3 with TRBJ2-7, with D unresolved. CDR3 length equals 14 residues. Trimming cost V 2 bases and J 6 bases, with 14 bases left between them. CDR1 and CDR2 from the germline V gene are ENHRY and SYGVKD.

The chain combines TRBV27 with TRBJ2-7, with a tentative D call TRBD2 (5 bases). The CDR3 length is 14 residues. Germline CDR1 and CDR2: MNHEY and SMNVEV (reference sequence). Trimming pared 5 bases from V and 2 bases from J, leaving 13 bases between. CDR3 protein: CASSPLDGTYEQYF. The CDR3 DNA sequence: TGTGCCAGCAGTCCCCTGGACGGGACCTACGAGCAGTACTTC.

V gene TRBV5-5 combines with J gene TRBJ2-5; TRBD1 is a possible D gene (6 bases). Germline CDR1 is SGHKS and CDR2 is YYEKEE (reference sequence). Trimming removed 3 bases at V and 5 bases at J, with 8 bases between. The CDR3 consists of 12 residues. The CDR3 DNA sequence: TGTGCCAGCAGCTGGACAGTGGAGACCCAGTACTTC. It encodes CASSWTVETQYF.